Listed below are T cell receptor beta chains from one sample, sequenced in a study of T cells in localized non-small cell lung cancer. Profiling relied on immunoSEQ multiplex PCR, and the TCRdb table lists in-frame clones only, not all of them. Among approximately 54,000 clones listed, around 86% were seen once. The sample consisted of peripheral blood, taken before any cancer treatment. Receptors were obtained from a woman aged 35-75 years with stage I lung adenocarcinoma. Each CDR3 is given with its conserved first and last residue. The D gene is left open where the match is weak. Clone size is shown for a subset of rows, as once, few, many or a class of expanded clone.

J | D | size | V | DNA | CDR3
TRBJ2-1 | . | . | TRBV7-9 | TGTGCCAGCAGCTCCCCTTACAATGAGCAGTTCTTC | CASSSPYNEQFF
TRBJ2-1 | . | . | TRBV15 | TGTGCCACCAGCAGAGAATACACCTCCTACAATGAGCAGTTCTTC | CATSREYTSYNEQFF
TRBJ1-5 | . | few | TRBV6-1 | TGTGCCAGCAGTGCGGTCGGCCCAGGGGGCAATCAGCCCCAGCATTTT | CASSAVGPGGNQPQHF
TRBJ2-3 | TRBD2 | . | TRBV5-1 | TGCGCCAGCAGCTTGGGGAGGGGAGGGGACACAGATACGCAGTATTTT | CASSLGRGGDTDTQYF
TRBJ1-2 | . | . | TRBV30 | TGTGCAACACGTACTTATGGCTACACCTTC | CATRTYGYTF
TRBJ1-2 | . | once | TRBV6-5 | TGTGCCAGCCAAGACAGGACCTATGGCTACACCTTC | CASQDRTYGYTF
TRBJ2-7 | . | . | TRBV6-1 | TGTGCCAGCAGTGAAAGAATCGGTCCGGGGGCCGCTTACGAGCAGTACTTC | CASSERIGPGAAYEQYF
TRBJ2-7 | . | . | TRBV7-2 | TGTGCCAGCAGCTCCTCTAGGAGCAGGTCCTACGAGCAGTACTTC | CASSSSRSRSYEQYF
TRBJ1-1 | . | . | TRBV18 | TGTGCCAGCTCACCCCGCGGAGGGGGTACTGAAGCTTTCTTT | CASSPRGGGTEAFF
TRBJ1-2 | TRBD1 | . | TRBV10-3 | TGTGCCATCAGCACAACAGGGGGGCGGATTAACTATGGCTACACCTTC | CAISTTGGRINYGYTF
TRBJ2-4 | TRBD2 | . | TRBV4-3 | TGCGCCAGCAGCCAAGACTCACTAGCGGGGGGTCGGAAAAACATTCAGTACTTC | CASSQDSLAGGRKNIQYF
TRBJ1-6 | TRBD1 | few | TRBV11-2 | TGTGCCAGCAGCGCCGGGACAGGGGCCTATAATTCACCCCTCCACTTT | CASSAGTGAYNSPLHF
TRBJ1-6 | TRBD1 | . | TRBV9 | TGTGCCAGCAGCGTTGGGACAGGGAGCTCACCCCTCCACTTT | CASSVGTGSSPLHF
TRBJ1-1 | TRBD1 | . | TRBV25-1 | TGTGCCAGCGATGACATTCCGACAGGGTTAAGGGGAGCTTTCTTT | CASDDIPTGLRGAFF
TRBJ2-1 | . | . | TRBV5-6 | TGTGCCAGCAGCATCGGCCCCTACAATGAGCAGTTCTTC | CASSIGPYNEQFF
TRBJ2-1 | TRBD2 | . | TRBV6-1 | TGTGCCAGCAGAGGGACTAGCGGGGGGCAGGGGGAGCAGTTCTTC | CASRGTSGGQGEQFF
TRBJ2-1 | TRBD1 | once | TRBV5-1 | TGCGCCAGCAGCTCTGGTGGACAGGGGGCCGATGAGCAGTTCTTC | CASSSGGQGADEQFF
TRBJ2-1 | TRBD1 | . | TRBV6-1 | TGTGCCAGCAGTGACTGGACAGGGAAGGTCGAGCAGTTCTTC | CASSDWTGKVEQFF
TRBJ2-7 | TRBD1 | . | TRBV15 | TGTGCCACCAGCAGAGATAGGACAGGGAGGTACGAGCAGTACTTC | CATSRDRTGRYEQYF
TRBJ1-2 | . | . | TRBV27 | TGTGCCAGCAGTTTAGTCCCGGGACGGGGGGACACCTTC | CASSLVPGRGDTF
TRBJ2-5 | TRBD1 | . | TRBV10-2 | TGCGCCAGCAGTGAAGGACAGGGGGCATTGGAGACCCAGTACTTC | CASSEGQGALETQYF
TRBJ1-5 | . | . | TRBV7-2 | TGTGCCAGCAGCTTAGACGGAATGGGGGACCAGCCCCAGCATTTT | CASSLDGMGDQPQHF
TRBJ1-5 | . | . | TRBV18 | TGTGCCAGCTCACCCCAGAAAAATCAGCCCCAGCATTTT | CASSPQKNQPQHF
TRBJ1-1 | . | . | TRBV28 | TGTGCCAGCAGTTTTCGGGGCGAACTTAACACTGAAGCTTTCTTT | CASSFRGELNTEAFF
TRBJ2-3 | TRBD2 | . | TRBV27 | TGTGCCAGCAGTTCGAGCGGGGGAAGGACAGATACGCAGTATTTT | CASSSSGGRTDTQYF
TRBJ2-3 | . | . | TRBV7-2 | TGTGCCAGCAGCTTATCCTTTTCCCCGGGGAATACGCAGTATTTT | CASSLSFSPGNTQYF
TRBJ1-3 | TRBD1 | . | TRBV7-9 | TGTGCCAGCAGCACGGACAGGGGGCGCGACACCATATATTTT | CASSTDRGRDTIYF
TRBJ1-6 | . | once | TRBV10-3 | TGTGCCATATCCGGGACCTCGTCACCCCTCCACTTT | CAISGTSSPLHF
TRBJ2-3 | . | . | TRBV10-3 | TGTGCCATCAGTGAGAGGATGCAGGACACGCAGTATTTT | CAISERMQDTQYF
TRBJ2-2 | . | . | TRBV5-6 | TGTGCCAGCAGCTTGTCGCGGGTCCCACTCCCCGGGGAGCTGTTTTTT | CASSLSRVPLPGELFF
TRBJ2-7 | TRBD2 | . | TRBV2 | TGTGCCAGCAGTGTTCTTCGGGGGGCCTACGAGCAGTACTTC | CASSVLRGAYEQYF
TRBJ1-4 | . | . | TRBV7-6 | TGTGCCAGCAGCTTACGTGGCAGCCCTAATGAAAAACTGTTTTTT | CASSLRGSPNEKLFF
TRBJ1-1 | . | . | TRBV11-2 | TGTGCCAGCAGCCGTACCGGGGGCCTCGCTGAAGCTTTCTTT | CASSRTGGLAEAFF
TRBJ2-1 | TRBD1 | few | TRBV5-6 | TGTGCCAGCAGCTTAATTGACAGGGACAATGAGCAGTTCTTC | CASSLIDRDNEQFF